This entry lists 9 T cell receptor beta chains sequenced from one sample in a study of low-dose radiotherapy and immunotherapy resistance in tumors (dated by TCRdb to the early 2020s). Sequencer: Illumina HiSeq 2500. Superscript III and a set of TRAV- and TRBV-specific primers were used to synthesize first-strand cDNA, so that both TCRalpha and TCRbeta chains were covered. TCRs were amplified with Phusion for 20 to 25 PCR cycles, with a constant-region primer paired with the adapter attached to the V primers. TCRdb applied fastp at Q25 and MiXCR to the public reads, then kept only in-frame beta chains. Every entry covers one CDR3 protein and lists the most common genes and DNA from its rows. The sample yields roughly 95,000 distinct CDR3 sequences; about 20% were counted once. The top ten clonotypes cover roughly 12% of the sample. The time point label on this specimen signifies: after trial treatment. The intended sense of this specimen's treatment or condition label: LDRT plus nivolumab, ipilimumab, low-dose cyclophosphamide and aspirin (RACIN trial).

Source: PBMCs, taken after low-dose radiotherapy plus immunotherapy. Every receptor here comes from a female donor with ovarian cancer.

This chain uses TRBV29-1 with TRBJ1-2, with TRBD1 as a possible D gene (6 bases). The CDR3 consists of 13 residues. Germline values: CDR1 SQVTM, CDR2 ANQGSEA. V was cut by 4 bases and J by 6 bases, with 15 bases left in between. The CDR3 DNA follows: TGCAGCGTTGGCATCACAGGGCGGGATGGCTACACCTTC. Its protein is CSVGITGRDGYTF.

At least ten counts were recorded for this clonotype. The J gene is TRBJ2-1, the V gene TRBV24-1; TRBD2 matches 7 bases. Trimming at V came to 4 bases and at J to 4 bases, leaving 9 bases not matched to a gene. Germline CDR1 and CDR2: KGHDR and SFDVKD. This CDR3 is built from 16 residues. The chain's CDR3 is CATSDPSGGLYNEQFF. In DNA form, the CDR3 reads TGTGCCACCAGTGACCCCTCGGGGGGACTATACAATGAGCAGTTCTTC.

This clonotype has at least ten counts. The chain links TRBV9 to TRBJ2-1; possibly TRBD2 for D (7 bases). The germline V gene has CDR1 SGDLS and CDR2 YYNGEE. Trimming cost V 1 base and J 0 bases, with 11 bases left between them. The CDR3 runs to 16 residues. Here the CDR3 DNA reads TGTGCCAGCAGCGTAAAAGGGGGGGGCTCCTACAATGAGCAGTTCTTC. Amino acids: CASSVKGGGSYNEQFF.

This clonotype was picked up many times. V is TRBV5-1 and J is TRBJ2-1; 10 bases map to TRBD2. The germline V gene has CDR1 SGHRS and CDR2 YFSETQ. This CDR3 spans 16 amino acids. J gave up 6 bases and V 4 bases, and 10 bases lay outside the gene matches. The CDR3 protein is CASSVVAGGLFNEQFF. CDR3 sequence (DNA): TGCGCCAGCAGCGTAGTAGCGGGGGGTCTTTTCAATGAGCAGTTCTTC. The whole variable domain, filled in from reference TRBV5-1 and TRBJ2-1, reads KAGVTQTPRYLIKTRGQQVTLSCSPISGHRSVSWYQQTPGQGLQFLFEYFSETQRNKGNFPGRFSGRQFSNSRSEMNVSTLELGDSALYLCASSVVAGGLFNEQFFGPGTRLTVL.

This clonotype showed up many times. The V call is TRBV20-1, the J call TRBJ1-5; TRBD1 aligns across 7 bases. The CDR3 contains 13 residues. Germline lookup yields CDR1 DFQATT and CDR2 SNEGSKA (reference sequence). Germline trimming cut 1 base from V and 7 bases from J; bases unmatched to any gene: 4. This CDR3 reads CSARGDSSQPQHF. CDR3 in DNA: TGCAGTGCTAGAGGGGACAGTTCCCAGCCCCAGCATTTT.

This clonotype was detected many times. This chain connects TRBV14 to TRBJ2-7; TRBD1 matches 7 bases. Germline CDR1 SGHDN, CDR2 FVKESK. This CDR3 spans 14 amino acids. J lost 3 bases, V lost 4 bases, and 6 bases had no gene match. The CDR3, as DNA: TGTGCCAGCAGCCCCCGTCGGACAGGCTACGAGCAGTACTTC. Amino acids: CASSPRRTGYEQYF. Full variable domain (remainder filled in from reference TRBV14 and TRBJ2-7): EAGVTQFPSHSVIEKGQTVTLRCDPISGHDNLYWYRRVMGKEIKFLLHFVKESKQDESGMPNNRFLAERTGGTYSTLKVQPAELEDSGVYFCASSPRRTGYEQYFGPGTRLTVT.

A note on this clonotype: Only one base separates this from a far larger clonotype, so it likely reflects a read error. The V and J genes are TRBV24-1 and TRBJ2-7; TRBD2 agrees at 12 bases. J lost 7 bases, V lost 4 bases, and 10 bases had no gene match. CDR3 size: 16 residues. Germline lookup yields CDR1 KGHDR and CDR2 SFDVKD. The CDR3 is CATSDALAGGPGEQYF. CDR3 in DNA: TGTGCCACCAGTGACGCCCTAGCGGGAGGGCCGGGTGAGCAGTACTTC.

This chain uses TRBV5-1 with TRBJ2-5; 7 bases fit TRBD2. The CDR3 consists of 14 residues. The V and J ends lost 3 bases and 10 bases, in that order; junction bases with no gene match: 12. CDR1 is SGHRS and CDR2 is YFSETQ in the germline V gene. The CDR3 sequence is CASSSPPTSFDQYF. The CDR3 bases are TGCGCCAGCAGCTCCCCCCCGACTAGCTTTGACCAGTACTTC.

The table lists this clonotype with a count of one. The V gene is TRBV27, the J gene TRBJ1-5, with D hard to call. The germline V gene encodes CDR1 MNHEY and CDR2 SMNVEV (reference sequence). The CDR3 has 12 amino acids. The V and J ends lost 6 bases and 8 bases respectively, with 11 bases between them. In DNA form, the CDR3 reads TGTGCCAGCAGCACACCGCTGGAGCCCCAGCATTTT. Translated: CASSTPLEPQHF.